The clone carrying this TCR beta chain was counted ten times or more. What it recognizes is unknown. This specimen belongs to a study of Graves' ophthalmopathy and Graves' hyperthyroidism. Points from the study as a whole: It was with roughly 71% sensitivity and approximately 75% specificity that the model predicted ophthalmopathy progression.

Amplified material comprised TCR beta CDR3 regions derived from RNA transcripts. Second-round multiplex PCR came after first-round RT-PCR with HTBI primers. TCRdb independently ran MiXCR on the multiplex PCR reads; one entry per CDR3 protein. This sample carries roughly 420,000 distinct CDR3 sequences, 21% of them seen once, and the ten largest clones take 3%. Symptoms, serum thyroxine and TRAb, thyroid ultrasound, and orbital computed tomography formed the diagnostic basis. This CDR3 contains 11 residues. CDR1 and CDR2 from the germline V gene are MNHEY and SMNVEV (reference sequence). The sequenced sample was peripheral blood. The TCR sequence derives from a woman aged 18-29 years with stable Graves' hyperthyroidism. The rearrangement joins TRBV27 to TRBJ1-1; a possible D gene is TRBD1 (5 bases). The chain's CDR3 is CAAGKFTEAFF. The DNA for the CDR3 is TGTGCGGCAGGGAAGTTCACTGAAGCTTTCTTT.